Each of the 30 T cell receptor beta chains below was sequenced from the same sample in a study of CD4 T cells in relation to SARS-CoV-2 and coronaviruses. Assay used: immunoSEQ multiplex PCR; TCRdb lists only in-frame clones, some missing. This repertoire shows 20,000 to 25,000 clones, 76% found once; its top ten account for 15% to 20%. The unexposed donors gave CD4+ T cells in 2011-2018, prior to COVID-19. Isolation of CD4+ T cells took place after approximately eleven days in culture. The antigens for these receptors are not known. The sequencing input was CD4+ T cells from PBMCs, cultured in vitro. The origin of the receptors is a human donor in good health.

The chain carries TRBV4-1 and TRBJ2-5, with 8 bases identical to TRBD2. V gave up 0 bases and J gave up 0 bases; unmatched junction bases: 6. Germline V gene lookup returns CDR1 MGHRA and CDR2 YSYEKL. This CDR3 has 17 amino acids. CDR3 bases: TGCGCCAGCAGCCAAGATACGGCTAGCGGGTACCAAGAGACCCAGTACTTC. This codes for CASSQDTASGYQETQYF.

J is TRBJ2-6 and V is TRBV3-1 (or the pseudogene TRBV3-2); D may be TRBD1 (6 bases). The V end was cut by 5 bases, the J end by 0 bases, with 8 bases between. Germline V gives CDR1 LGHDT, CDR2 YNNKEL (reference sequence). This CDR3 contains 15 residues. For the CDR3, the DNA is TGTGCCAGCAGCTCCAGGGGCTCTGGGGCCAACGTCCTGACTTTC. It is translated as CASSSRGSGANVLTF.

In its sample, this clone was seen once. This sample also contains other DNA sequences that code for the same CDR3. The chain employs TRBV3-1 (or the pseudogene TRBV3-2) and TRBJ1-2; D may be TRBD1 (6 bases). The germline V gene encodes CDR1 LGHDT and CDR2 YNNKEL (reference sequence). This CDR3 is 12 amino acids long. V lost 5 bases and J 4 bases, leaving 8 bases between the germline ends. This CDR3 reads CASSSRGYGYTF. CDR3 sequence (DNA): TGTGCCAGCAGCTCCAGGGGCTATGGCTACACCTTC.

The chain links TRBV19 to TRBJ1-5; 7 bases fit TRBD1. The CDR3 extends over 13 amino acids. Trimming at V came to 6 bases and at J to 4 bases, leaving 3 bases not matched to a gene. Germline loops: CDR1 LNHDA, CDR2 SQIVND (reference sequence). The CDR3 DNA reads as TGTGCCAGTAGAGACAGGGATAATCAGCCCCAGCATTTT. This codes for CASRDRDNQPQHF.

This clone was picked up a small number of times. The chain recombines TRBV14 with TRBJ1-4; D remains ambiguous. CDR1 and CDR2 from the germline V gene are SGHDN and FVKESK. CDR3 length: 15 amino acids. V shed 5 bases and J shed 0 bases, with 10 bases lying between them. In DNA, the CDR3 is TGTGCCAGCAGCGCAATGACAACAACTAATGAAAAACTGTTTTTT. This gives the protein CASSAMTTTNEKLFF. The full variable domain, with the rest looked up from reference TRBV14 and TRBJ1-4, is EAGVTQFPSHSVIEKGQTVTLRCDPISGHDNLYWYRRVMGKEIKFLLHFVKESKQDESGMPNNRFLAERTGGTYSTLKVQPAELEDSGVYFCASSAMTTTNEKLFFGSGTQLSVL.

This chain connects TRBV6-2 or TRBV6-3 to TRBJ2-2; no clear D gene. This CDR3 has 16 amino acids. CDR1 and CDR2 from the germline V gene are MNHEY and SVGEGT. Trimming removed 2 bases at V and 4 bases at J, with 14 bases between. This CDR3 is CASSYGSRRITGELFF. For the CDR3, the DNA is TGTGCCAGCAGTTACGGTAGCAGGAGAATCACCGGGGAGCTGTTTTTT.

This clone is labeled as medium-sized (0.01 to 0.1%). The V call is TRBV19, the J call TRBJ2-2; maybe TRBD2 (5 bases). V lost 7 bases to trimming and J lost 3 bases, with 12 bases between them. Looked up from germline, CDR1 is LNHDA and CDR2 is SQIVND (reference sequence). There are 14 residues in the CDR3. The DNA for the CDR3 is TGTGCCAGTATAGGGCTAGCTCACACCGGGGAGCTGTTTTTT. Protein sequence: CASIGLAHTGELFF.

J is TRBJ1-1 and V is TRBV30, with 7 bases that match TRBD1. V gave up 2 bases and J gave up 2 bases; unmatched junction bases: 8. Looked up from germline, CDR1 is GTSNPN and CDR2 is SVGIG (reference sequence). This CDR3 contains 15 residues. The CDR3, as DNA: TGTGCCTGGAGTAAACCGGGACAGACCAACACTGAAGCTTTCTTT. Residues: CAWSKPGQTNTEAFF.

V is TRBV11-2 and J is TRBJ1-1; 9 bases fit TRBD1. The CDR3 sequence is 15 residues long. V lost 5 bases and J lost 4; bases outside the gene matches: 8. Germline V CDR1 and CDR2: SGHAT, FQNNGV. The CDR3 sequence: CASSLSAGQGTEAFF. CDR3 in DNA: TGTGCCAGCAGCCTCTCCGCGGGACAGGGCACTGAAGCTTTCTTT.

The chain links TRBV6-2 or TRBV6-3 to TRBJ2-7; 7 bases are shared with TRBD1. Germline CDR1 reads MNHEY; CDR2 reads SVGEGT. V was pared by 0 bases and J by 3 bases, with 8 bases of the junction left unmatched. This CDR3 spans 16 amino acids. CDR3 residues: CASSYSRLDRSYEQYF. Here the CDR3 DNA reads TGTGCCAGCAGTTACTCGAGGTTGGACAGGAGCTACGAGCAGTACTTC.

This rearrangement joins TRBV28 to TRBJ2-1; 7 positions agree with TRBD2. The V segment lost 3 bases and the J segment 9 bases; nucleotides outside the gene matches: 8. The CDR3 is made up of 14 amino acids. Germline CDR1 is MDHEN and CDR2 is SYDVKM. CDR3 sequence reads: CASSFAGGRSEQFF. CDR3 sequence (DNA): TGTGCCAGCAGTTTTGCTGGCGGGAGAAGTGAGCAGTTCTTC.

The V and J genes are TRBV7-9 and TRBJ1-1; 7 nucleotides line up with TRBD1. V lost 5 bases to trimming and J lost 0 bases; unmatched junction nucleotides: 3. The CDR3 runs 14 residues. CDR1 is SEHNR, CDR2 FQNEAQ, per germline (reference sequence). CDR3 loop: CASSPGTVNTEAFF. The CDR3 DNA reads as TGTGCCAGCAGCCCCGGGACAGTGAACACTGAAGCTTTCTTT.

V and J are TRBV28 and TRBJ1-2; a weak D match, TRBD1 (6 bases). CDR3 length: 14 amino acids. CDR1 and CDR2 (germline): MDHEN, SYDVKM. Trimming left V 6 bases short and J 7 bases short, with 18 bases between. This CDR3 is CASSLGRGRSGYTF. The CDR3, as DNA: TGTGCCAGCAGCCTGGGGAGGGGGAGGAGTGGCTACACCTTC.

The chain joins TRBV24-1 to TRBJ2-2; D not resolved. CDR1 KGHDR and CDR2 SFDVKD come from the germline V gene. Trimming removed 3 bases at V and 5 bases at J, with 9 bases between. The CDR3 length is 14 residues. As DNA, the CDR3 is TGTGCCACCAGTGATCCAGACGCGACCGGGGAGCTGTTTTTT. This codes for CATSDPDATGELFF.

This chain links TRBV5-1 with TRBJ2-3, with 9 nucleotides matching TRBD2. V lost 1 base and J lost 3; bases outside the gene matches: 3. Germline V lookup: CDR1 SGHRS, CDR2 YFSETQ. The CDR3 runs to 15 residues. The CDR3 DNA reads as TGCGCCAGCAGCTTGCCAGCGGGAGGAACAGATACGCAGTATTTT. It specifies CASSLPAGGTDTQYF. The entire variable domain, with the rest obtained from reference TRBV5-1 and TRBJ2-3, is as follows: KAGVTQTPRYLIKTRGQQVTLSCSPISGHRSVSWYQQTPGQGLQFLFEYFSETQRNKGNFPGRFSGRQFSNSRSEMNVSTLELGDSALYLCASSLPAGGTDTQYFGPGTRLTVL.

This CDR3 is CASSLGSGSSTGELFF. CDR3 DNA sequence: TGTGCCAGCAGCTTGGGTAGCGGGAGCTCCACCGGGGAGCTGTTTTTT. The rearrangement uses TRBV5-5 and TRBJ2-2, with 9 bases aligning to TRBD2. In germline, CDR1 is SGHKS, CDR2 YYEKEE (reference sequence). The CDR3 loop spans 16 amino acids. The ends lost 0 bases at V and 4 bases at J; junction bases unmatched: 4.

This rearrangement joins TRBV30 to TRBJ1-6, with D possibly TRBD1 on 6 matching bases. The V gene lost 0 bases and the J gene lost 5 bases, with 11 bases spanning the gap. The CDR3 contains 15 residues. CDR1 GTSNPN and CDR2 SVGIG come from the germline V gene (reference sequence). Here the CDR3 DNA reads TGTGCCTGGAGTGTACTTAGGGGGGATAATTCACCCCTCCACTTT. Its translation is CAWSVLRGDNSPLHF.

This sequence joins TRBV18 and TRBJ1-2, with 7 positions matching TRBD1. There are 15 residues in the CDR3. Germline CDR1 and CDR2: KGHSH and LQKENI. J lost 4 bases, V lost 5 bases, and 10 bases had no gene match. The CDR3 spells CASSFRDSSSYGYTF. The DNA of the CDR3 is TGTGCCAGCTCATTCCGGGACAGTAGCTCCTATGGCTACACCTTC.

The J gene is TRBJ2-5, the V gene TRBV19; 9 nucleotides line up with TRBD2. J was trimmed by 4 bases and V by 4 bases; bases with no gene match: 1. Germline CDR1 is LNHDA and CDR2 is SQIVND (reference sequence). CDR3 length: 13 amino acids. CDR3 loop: CASSSGRGETQYF. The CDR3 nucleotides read TGTGCCAGTAGTAGCGGGAGGGGAGAGACCCAGTACTTC.

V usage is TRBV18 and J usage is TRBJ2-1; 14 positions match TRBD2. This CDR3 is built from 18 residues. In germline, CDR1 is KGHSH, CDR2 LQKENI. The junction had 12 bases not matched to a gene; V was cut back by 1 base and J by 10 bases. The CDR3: CASSPLSAGTSGSGEQFF. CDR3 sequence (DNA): TGTGCCAGCTCACCACTGAGCGCGGGGACTAGCGGGAGTGGCGAGCAGTTCTTC. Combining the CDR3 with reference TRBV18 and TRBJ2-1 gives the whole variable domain NAGVMQNPRHLVRRRGQEARLRCSPMKGHSHVYWYRQLPEEGLKFMVYLQKENIIDESGMPKERFSAEFPKEGPSILRIQQVVRGDSAAYFCASSPLSAGTSGSGEQFFGPGTRLTVL.

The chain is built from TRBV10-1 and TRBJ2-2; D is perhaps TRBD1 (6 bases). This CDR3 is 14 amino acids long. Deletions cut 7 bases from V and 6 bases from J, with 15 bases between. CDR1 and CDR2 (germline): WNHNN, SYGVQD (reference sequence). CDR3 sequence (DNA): TGCGCCAGCAAGGGTCAGGGGAAGGCCGGGGAGCTGTTTTTT. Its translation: CASKGQGKAGELFF.

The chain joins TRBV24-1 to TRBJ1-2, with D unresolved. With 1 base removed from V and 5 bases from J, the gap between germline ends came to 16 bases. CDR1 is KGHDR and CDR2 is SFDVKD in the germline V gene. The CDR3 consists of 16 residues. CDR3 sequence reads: CATSDFLPGTEYGYTF. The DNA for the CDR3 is TGTGCCACCAGTGATTTTCTACCAGGAACGGAATATGGCTACACCTTC.

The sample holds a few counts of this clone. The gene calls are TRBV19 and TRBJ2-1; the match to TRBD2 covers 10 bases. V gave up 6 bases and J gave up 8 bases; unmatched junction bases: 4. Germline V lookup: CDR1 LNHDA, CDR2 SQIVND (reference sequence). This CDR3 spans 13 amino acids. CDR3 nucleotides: TGTGCCAGTAGCCGCGGACTAGCGGATGAGCAGTTCTTC. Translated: CASSRGLADEQFF.

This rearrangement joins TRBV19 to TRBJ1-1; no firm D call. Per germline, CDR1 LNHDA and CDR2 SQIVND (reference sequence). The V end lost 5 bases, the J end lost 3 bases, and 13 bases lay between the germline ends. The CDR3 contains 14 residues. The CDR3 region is CASSPLAGDTEAFF. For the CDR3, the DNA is TGTGCCAGTAGTCCACTGGCCGGGGACACTGAAGCTTTCTTT.

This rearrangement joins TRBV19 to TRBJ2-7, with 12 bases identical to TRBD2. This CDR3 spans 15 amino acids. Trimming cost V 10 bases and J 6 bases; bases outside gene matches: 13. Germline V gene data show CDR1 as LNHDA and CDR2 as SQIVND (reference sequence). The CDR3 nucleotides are TGTGCCACCCGGACTAGCGGGACGAGATCTTCCGAGCAGTACTTC. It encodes CATRTSGTRSSEQYF.

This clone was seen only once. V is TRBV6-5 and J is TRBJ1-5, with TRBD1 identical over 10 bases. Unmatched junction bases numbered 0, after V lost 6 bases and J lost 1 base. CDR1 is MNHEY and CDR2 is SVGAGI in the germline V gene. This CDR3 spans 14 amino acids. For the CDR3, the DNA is TGTGCCAGCAGGGGACAGGGGAGCAATCAGCCCCAGCATTTT. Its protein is CASRGQGSNQPQHF.

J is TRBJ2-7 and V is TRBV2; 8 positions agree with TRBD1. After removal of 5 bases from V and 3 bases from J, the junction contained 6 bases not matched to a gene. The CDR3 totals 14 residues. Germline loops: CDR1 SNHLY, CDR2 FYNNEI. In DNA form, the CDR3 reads TGTGCCAGCAGTCGACAGGGGTTGGGCTACGAGCAGTACTTC. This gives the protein CASSRQGLGYEQYF.

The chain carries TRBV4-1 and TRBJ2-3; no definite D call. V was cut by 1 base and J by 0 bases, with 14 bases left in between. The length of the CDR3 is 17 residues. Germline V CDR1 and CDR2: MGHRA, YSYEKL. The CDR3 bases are TGCGCCAGCAGCCAAGTTCCAAGCGTCACTAGCACAGATACGCAGTATTTT. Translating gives CASSQVPSVTSTDTQYF.

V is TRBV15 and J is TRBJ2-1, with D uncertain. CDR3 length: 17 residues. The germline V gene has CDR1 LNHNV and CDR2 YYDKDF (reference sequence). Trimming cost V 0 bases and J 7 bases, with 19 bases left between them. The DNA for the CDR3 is TGTGCCACCAGCAGAGATGGGTCGGCGTCTGGGCGGAATGAGCAGTTCTTC. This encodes CATSRDGSASGRNEQFF.

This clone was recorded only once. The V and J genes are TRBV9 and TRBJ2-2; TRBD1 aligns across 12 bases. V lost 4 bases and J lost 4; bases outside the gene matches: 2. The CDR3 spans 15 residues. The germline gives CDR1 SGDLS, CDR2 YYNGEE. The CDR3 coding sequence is TGTGCCAGCAGCTTGGGACAGGGGGCCACCGGGGAGCTGTTTTTT. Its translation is CASSLGQGATGELFF.